Listed here are 14 T cell receptor beta chains from one sample, sequenced in a study of blood T cell repertoires in COVID-19. This table comes from immunoSEQ multiplex PCR, and its TCRdb copy is limited to in-frame clones, with some not included. Of approximately 330,000 clones in the sample, 85% to 90% were seen once. Sequencing was carried out using peripheral blood. Receptor source: a woman aged 40 to 50 with COVID-19, enrolled during active disease.

This clone appeared a few times. The genes are TRBV11-3 and TRBJ2-3; D gene ambiguous. The CDR3 extends over 13 amino acids. The germline V gene has CDR1 SGHNT and CDR2 YENEEA. V was trimmed by 1 base and J by 2 bases, leaving 4 bases between them. The chain's CDR3 is CASSLGVTDTQYF. The CDR3 DNA reads TGTGCCAGCAGCTTAGGAGTCACAGATACGCAGTATTTT. Full variable domain (remainder filled in from reference TRBV11-3 and TRBJ2-3): EAGVVQSPRYKIIEKKQPVAFWCNPISGHNTLYWYLQNLGQGPELLIRYENEEAVDDSQLPKDRFSAERLKGVDSTLKIQPAELGDSAVYLCASSLGVTDTQYFGPGTRLTVL.

V is TRBV28 and J is TRBJ1-1; D remains ambiguous. The germline V gene has CDR1 MDHEN and CDR2 SYDVKM. CDR3 size: 11 residues. Trimming removed 2 bases from V and 9 bases from J, with 7 bases in between. The CDR3: CASSLGGKAFF. The CDR3 DNA sequence: TGTGCCAGCAGTTTAGGAGGGAAAGCTTTCTTT. Together with reference TRBV28 and TRBJ1-1, the CDR3 gives the full variable domain: DVKVTQSSRYLVKRTGEKVFLECVQDMDHENMFWYRQDPGLGLRLIYFSYDVKMKEKGDIPEGYSVSREKKERFSLILESASTNQTSMYLCASSLGGKAFFGQGTRLTVV.

The V and J genes are TRBV19 and TRBJ2-6, with D uncertain. Germline loops: CDR1 LNHDA, CDR2 SQIVND (reference sequence). Trimming removed 8 bases at V and 0 bases at J, with 8 bases between. The CDR3 sequence is 14 residues long. The CDR3 coding sequence is TGTGCCAGTCAACAGCACTCTGGGGCCAACGTCCTGACTTTC. This sequence encodes CASQQHSGANVLTF. The whole variable domain, remainder taken from reference TRBV19 and TRBJ2-6, is DGGITQSPKYLFRKEGQNVTLSCEQNLNHDAMYWYRQDPGQGLRLIYYSQIVNDFQKGDIAEGYSVSREKKESFPLTVTSAQKNPTAFYLCASQQHSGANVLTFGAGSRLTVL.

The chain is built from TRBV18 and TRBJ2-3, with a weak D call TRBD2 (5 bases). The CDR3 length is 15 residues. Deletions cut 1 base from V and 4 bases from J, with 12 bases between. Germline V gene data show CDR1 as KGHSH and CDR2 as LQKENI. CDR3 in amino acids: CASSPQSSFSDTQYF. CDR3 nucleotides: TGTGCCAGCTCACCACAGTCTAGCTTCTCAGATACGCAGTATTTT.

The chain joins TRBV5-3 to TRBJ1-6; D remains unclear. TRBV5-3 is an open reading frame whose function is uncertain. Between the trimmed V and J ends, which lost 3 bases and 5 bases, there was a span of 18 bases. The CDR3 loop spans 17 amino acids. The DNA for the CDR3 is TGTGCCAGAAGCTCCCAGTATGGGCGGGTAGATAATTCACCCCTCCACTTT. Translated, it gives CARSSQYGRVDNSPLHF.

The gene calls are TRBV27 and TRBJ2-1; TRBD1 matches at 12 bases. This CDR3 is built from 19 residues. The germline gives CDR1 MNHEY, CDR2 SMNVEV (reference sequence). Losses at the gene ends were 7 bases for V and 3 bases for J; bases not matched to a gene: 16. The CDR3 DNA sequence: TGTGCCAGCACCCAGATGCGGTCCGGGACAGGGGGCTTCTACAATGAGCAGTTCTTC. Its protein is CASTQMRSGTGGFYNEQFF.

The chain carries TRBV19 and TRBJ1-6; TRBD1 is a possible D gene (6 bases). Germline V CDR1 and CDR2: LNHDA, SQIVND (reference sequence). V was trimmed by 8 bases and J by 8 bases, leaving 22 bases between them. There are 16 residues in the CDR3. The CDR3 region is CASPPTNTGKDSPLHF. In nucleotides, the CDR3 is TGTGCCAGTCCGCCGACGAATACAGGGAAAGATTCACCCCTCCACTTT.

V and J are TRBV6-2 or TRBV6-3 and TRBJ1-6; 7 nucleotides line up with TRBD1. With V trimmed by 6 bases and J by 10 bases, 9 bases remained unmatched. Germline CDR1 and CDR2: MNHEY and SVGEGT. This CDR3 has 14 amino acids. In DNA form, the CDR3 reads TGTGCCAGCAGCCTAAGACAGGGAAAGTCACCCCTCCACTTT. It is translated as CASSLRQGKSPLHF.

The chain links TRBV9 to TRBJ2-1; the D gene is possibly TRBD2 (6 bases). The CDR3 contains 15 residues. The germline V gene has CDR1 SGDLS and CDR2 YYNGEE. V shed 0 bases and J shed 2 bases, with 9 bases lying between them. In DNA, the CDR3 is TGTGCCAGCAGCGTAGCTAGCGACCCCTACAATGAGCAGTTCTTC. Amino acid sequence: CASSVASDPYNEQFF.

For the CDR3, the DNA is TGTGCCTGGAGTGTAGCTAGCGGGAGGTGGTACAATGAGCAGTTCTTC. Translated: CAWSVASGRWYNEQFF. This rearrangement joins TRBV30 to TRBJ2-1, with 11 nucleotides matching TRBD2. This CDR3 contains 16 residues. CDR1 and CDR2 from the germline V gene are GTSNPN and SVGIG (reference sequence). Losses at the gene ends were 0 bases for V and 4 bases for J; bases not matched to a gene: 5.

The rearrangement links TRBV7-2 to TRBJ1-5; D is unresolved. Germline values: CDR1 SGHTA, CDR2 FQGNSA. With 3 bases removed from V and 3 bases from J, the gap between germline ends came to 9 bases. This CDR3 comprises 14 residues. The CDR3 DNA reads as TGTGCCAGCAGCTTTGGAGGTAACAATCAGCCCCAGCATTTT. Its translation is CASSFGGNNQPQHF.

This clone was seen a few times. This chain links TRBV15 with TRBJ2-7; D might be TRBD2 (6 bases). The CDR3 is 17 residues long. Germline values: CDR1 LNHNV, CDR2 YYDKDF (reference sequence). Trimming stripped 4 bases from V and 3 bases from J, with 22 bases between. CDR3 nucleotides: TGTGCCACCAGCAAGGGTTTTCCCGGGACGGACTACTACGAGCAGTACTTC. This gives the protein CATSKGFPGTDYYEQYF.

This chain links TRBV5-4 with TRBJ1-4, with D possibly TRBD1 on 5 matching bases. CDR1 and CDR2 (germline): SGHNT, YYREEE (reference sequence). This CDR3 spans 14 amino acids. V was clipped by 2 bases and J by 10 bases, with 15 bases between them. The CDR3 spells CASSLRRNGGKLFF. The CDR3 DNA is TGTGCCAGCAGCTTAAGGCGGAACGGGGGAAAACTGTTTTTT.

J is TRBJ1-2 and V is TRBV18; D unresolved. The CDR3 is made up of 16 amino acids. Germline V gives CDR1 KGHSH, CDR2 LQKENI. V gave up 0 bases and J gave up 1 base, with 12 bases separating them. CDR3 region: CASSPPGTVSNYGYTF. Here the CDR3 DNA reads TGTGCCAGCTCACCACCCGGAACAGTGAGTAACTATGGCTACACCTTC. Full variable domain (remainder filled in from reference TRBV18 and TRBJ1-2): NAGVMQNPRHLVRRRGQEARLRCSPMKGHSHVYWYRQLPEEGLKFMVYLQKENIIDESGMPKERFSAEFPKEGPSILRIQQVVRGDSAAYFCASSPPGTVSNYGYTFGSGTRLTVV.